This TCR beta chain was retrieved from a study of cytomegalovirus exposure and HLA in healthy donors. Study details: There were a few hundred genotyped donors. Of these, about 80% fell in the genetic ancestry cluster associated with self-reported Caucasian donors. Study-wide results and limits: As immune exposure information, only CMV serostatus was available.

The CDR3 runs 17 residues. V was pared by 5 bases and J by 0 bases, with 18 bases between. Looked up from germline, CDR1 is SGHTA and CDR2 is FQGNSA. Donors were nominally healthy when sampled, though unrecorded immune exposures were likely. Concerning this clone itself: Its antigen is undetermined.

Both 60 Vbeta primers and 13 Jbeta primers went into the PCR. This table comes from immunoSEQ multiplex PCR, and its TCRdb copy is limited to in-frame clones, with some not included. The repertoire holds 100,000 to 150,000 clones, with around 78% as singletons. The receptor comes from a man in his forties in good health and CMV-seronegative. The material sequenced was PBMCs. The rearrangement joins TRBV7-2 to TRBJ2-3, with D hard to call. This CDR3 reads CASSRAITAKSTDTQYF. CDR3 in DNA: TGTGCCAGCAGCCGTGCCATTACAGCTAAAAGCACAGATACGCAGTATTTT.